The clone carrying this T cell receptor beta chain was seen a few times. No antigen is known for it. This record comes from a study of CD8 T cells in ankylosing spondylitis. Whole-study findings and limits: It was reported that disease-linked clones were significantly enriched in matched ankylosing spondylitis synovial fluid. Ankylosing spondylitis blood appeared to be characterized by a TCR beta motif of under 10 highly homologous variants.

The CDR3 extends over 14 amino acids. V was pared by 7 bases and J by 0 bases, with 4 bases of the junction left unmatched. Germline V lookup: CDR1 LNHDA, CDR2 SQIVND (reference sequence). TCRdb re-called the 5' RACE reads with MiXCR, one entry per CDR3 protein. The sample comprises 500,000 to 550,000 distinct CDR3 sequences, about an eighth of which are singletons, and 6.5% to 7% rests with the top ten. The sample was blood, either unsorted or a sorted T cell fraction (not recorded which). This receptor was identified in a male donor with ankylosing spondylitis. The rearrangement joins TRBV19 to TRBJ1-1; TRBD1 matches at 8 bases. In nucleotides, the CDR3 is TGTGCCAGTACCCAGGGGGCGATGAACACTGAAGCTTTCTTT. As protein: CASTQGAMNTEAFF.